This record concerns one TCR beta chain sequence. Its target is unknown. Other nucleotide sequences in the sample specify the same CDR3. Deep was the level used in running the assay. Assay: immunoSEQ multiplex PCR; the TCRdb copy retains only in-frame clones and omits some. Of millions of clones detected, 85% to 95% appear once; the ten largest clones hold under 0.15%. The germline gives CDR1 SGHRS, CDR2 YFSETQ. The length of the CDR3 is 15 residues. J was trimmed by 10 bases and V by 1 base; bases with no gene match: 6. These data come from a study of shared clonotypes between healthy human individuals. For the study at large: A donor's plate count was three for CD4 naive and three for CD4 memory; CD8 naive had two and CD8 memory one.

Study-wide results and limits: Unshared clonotypes carried lower generation probabilities than those common to all four donors.

Sequencing input: naive CD4+ T cells sorted from blood. As to subset: CD45RA+ positively selected. V usage is TRBV5-1 and J usage is TRBJ1-6; 9 bases are a match to TRBD1. The sequence came from a man aged 18 to 30 in good health. CDR3 residues: CASSLPGQGNSPLHF. In DNA, the CDR3 is TGCGCCAGCAGCTTGCCGGGACAGGGAAACTCACCCCTCCACTTT.